Listed below are T cell receptor beta chains from one sample, sequenced in a study of T-cell memory formation after mild COVID-19. MiXCR, run by TCRdb on the 5' RACE reads, gives a single entry per CDR3 protein. The table records about 470,000 distinct CDR3 sequences, around 27% of them present only once. The sample taken for sequencing was PBMCs or a T cell subset sorted from them (not recorded which). The origin of the receptors is an adult woman who had mild COVID-19 (a few samples of this study predate the infection). Cell type and time point are not known. The CDR3 runs from the conserved cysteine through the conserved F or W. Each record gives: CDR3 DNA, CDR3 protein, J gene, V gene, CDR3 length, clone size, D gene. The D gene is left open where the match is weak. Clone size is shown for a subset of rows, as once, few, many or a class of expanded clone.

DNA: TGTGCCAGCAGCGTAGTCACTTCCAGTGAGCAGTTCTTC; CDR3: CASSVVTSSEQFF; J: TRBJ2-1; V: TRBV9; length: 13; size: few; D: -
DNA: TGCGCCAGCAGCCAAGATGATCCGTGGTCGGTCCCAGGGGAACTGTTTTTT; CDR3: CASSQDDPWSVPGELFF; J: TRBJ1-4; V: TRBV4-1; length: 17; size: -; D: -
DNA: TGCGCCAGCAGCTTCCTTGCAGGGGACCATGGCTACACCTTC; CDR3: CASSFLAGDHGYTF; J: TRBJ1-2; V: TRBV5-1; length: 14; size: -; D: -
DNA: TGCAGTGCTAGAGACAAGGGGTCGTCCTACGAGCAGTACTTC; CDR3: CSARDKGSSYEQYF; J: TRBJ2-7; V: TRBV20-1; length: 14; size: few; D: -
DNA: TGTGCCATCAGTACTAGCGGGTTTCAAACAGATACGCAGTATTTT; CDR3: CAISTSGFQTDTQYF; J: TRBJ2-3; V: TRBV10-3; length: 15; size: few; D: TRBD2
DNA: TGTGCCAGCAGCCACAGCCTCACCGAGCAGTACTTC; CDR3: CASSHSLTEQYF; J: TRBJ2-7; V: TRBV11-2; length: 12; size: -; D: -
DNA: TGTGCCAGCAGCTTAGATCCACAGTCTTTTAATAGCAATCAGCCCCAGCATTTT; CDR3: CASSLDPQSFNSNQPQHF; J: TRBJ1-5; V: TRBV7-2; length: 18; size: -; D: -
DNA: TGTGCCAGCAGCTTTTCTAGCGGCATCACAGATACGCAGTATTTT; CDR3: CASSFSSGITDTQYF; J: TRBJ2-3; V: TRBV7-2; length: 15; size: few; D: TRBD2
DNA: TGCAGTGCTAGAGATCGTAGCGGGAGTATCCATGAGCAGTTCTTC; CDR3: CSARDRSGSIHEQFF; J: TRBJ2-1; V: TRBV20-1; length: 15; size: -; D: TRBD2
DNA: TGCAGCGTTGGGAAGCTCCAAGAGACCCAGTACTTC; CDR3: CSVGKLQETQYF; J: TRBJ2-5; V: TRBV29-1; length: 12; size: -; D: -
DNA: TGTGCCAGCAGCTCTCGCCCTGCGGGGACTGGGAACACTGAAGCTTTCTTT; CDR3: CASSSRPAGTGNTEAFF; J: TRBJ1-1; V: TRBV7-2; length: 17; size: -; D: -
DNA: TGTGCCAGCAGTCACGCAAGACTAGCGGGGCAAGGGACCCAGTACTTC; CDR3: CASSHARLAGQGTQYF; J: TRBJ2-5; V: TRBV7-8; length: 16; size: few; D: TRBD2
DNA: TGCAGCGTCGTAGCGGGAGGAGATACGCAGTATTTT; CDR3: CSVVAGGDTQYF; J: TRBJ2-3; V: TRBV29-1; length: 12; size: few; D: TRBD2
DNA: TGTGCCAGCAGCTCCCTAGGACAGGGCTACGAGCAGTACTTC; CDR3: CASSSLGQGYEQYF; J: TRBJ2-7; V: TRBV7-9; length: 14; size: few; D: TRBD1
DNA: TGTGCCAGCAGTTACTCGGGGATTGAGCAGTTCTTC; CDR3: CASSYSGIEQFF; J: TRBJ2-1; V: TRBV6-2/TRBV6-3; length: 12; size: -; D: -
DNA: TGTGCCAGCAGCCCGCAATTAAGGACTAGCGGGAGGGTCAGCACAGATACGCAGTATTTT; CDR3: CASSPQLRTSGRVSTDTQYF; J: TRBJ2-3; V: TRBV7-2; length: 20; size: few; D: TRBD2
DNA: TGCGCCAGCAGGCAAGACGTCACAGATACGCAGTATTTT; CDR3: CASRQDVTDTQYF; J: TRBJ2-3; V: TRBV5-1; length: 13; size: -; D: -
DNA: TGTGCCACCAGCAGAGATCGGCGGGGAGGGTTTAGCAATCAGCCCCAGCATTTT; CDR3: CATSRDRRGGFSNQPQHF; J: TRBJ1-5; V: TRBV15; length: 18; size: -; D: -
DNA: TGTGCCAGCAGCCCCCTCGGGAGGGAGACCCAGTACTTC; CDR3: CASSPLGRETQYF; J: TRBJ2-5; V: TRBV7-6; length: 13; size: few; D: TRBD2
DNA: TGTGCCACCAGTGACGACTCCCAGGGAAGGGATCAGCCCCAGCATTTT; CDR3: CATSDDSQGRDQPQHF; J: TRBJ1-5; V: TRBV24-1; length: 16; size: -; D: -
DNA: TGTGCCAGCAGTGCGGGGAACTATGAGCAGTTCTTC; CDR3: CASSAGNYEQFF; J: TRBJ2-1; V: TRBV12-3/TRBV12-4; length: 12; size: once; D: -
DNA: TGCGCCAGCAGCCAAGGGGGTCTGGAAGAGACCCAGTACTTC; CDR3: CASSQGGLEETQYF; J: TRBJ2-5; V: TRBV4-1; length: 14; size: -; D: -
DNA: TGTGCCAGCGGAGCGGGCTCTGGGTACAATGAGCAGTTCTTC; CDR3: CASGAGSGYNEQFF; J: TRBJ2-1; V: TRBV2; length: 14; size: few; D: -
DNA: TGTGCCAGCAGCCAGCTCCGGGACAGCACCGGGGAGCTGTTTTTT; CDR3: CASSQLRDSTGELFF; J: TRBJ2-2; V: TRBV4-2; length: 15; size: -; D: TRBD1
DNA: TGTGCCAGCAGCTTACACGAGTCCGCGGGGACTGAAGCTTTCTTT; CDR3: CASSLHESAGTEAFF; J: TRBJ1-1; V: TRBV7-9; length: 15; size: -; D: -
DNA: TGTGCCAGCAGTTACGGTGGCCAGCAGTTCTTC; CDR3: CASSYGGQQFF; J: TRBJ2-1; V: TRBV6-6; length: 11; size: -; D: -
DNA: TGTGCCAGCAGTTCAGGGACAGGCTATACGCAGTATTTT; CDR3: CASSSGTGYTQYF; J: TRBJ2-3; V: TRBV27; length: 13; size: -; D: TRBD1
DNA: TGTGCCAGCAGCTCGGGTGAGGGTCCCCAAGAGACCCAGTACTTC; CDR3: CASSSGEGPQETQYF; J: TRBJ2-5; V: TRBV7-9; length: 15; size: -; D: -
DNA: TGTGCCAGCTCACCACCCGGGACAGGGGGTGCTGGGGCCAACGTCCTGACTTTC; CDR3: CASSPPGTGGAGANVLTF; J: TRBJ2-6; V: TRBV18; length: 18; size: -; D: TRBD1
DNA: TGTGCCAGCAGCTTATCCGACGTCTACGAGCAGTACTTC; CDR3: CASSLSDVYEQYF; J: TRBJ2-7; V: TRBV7-6; length: 13; size: few; D: -
DNA: TGCGCCAGCAGCCAAGATGGTCCAGGGGGAAGCACAGATACGCAGTATTTT; CDR3: CASSQDGPGGSTDTQYF; J: TRBJ2-3; V: TRBV4-1; length: 17; size: -; D: TRBD1
DNA: TGTGCCACCAGTGATCCAGGGGGATGGGCCGGGGAGCTGTTTTTT; CDR3: CATSDPGGWAGELFF; J: TRBJ2-2; V: TRBV24-1; length: 15; size: few; D: TRBD1
DNA: TGTGCCAGCAGCCGACCTGGGAACACTGAAGCTTTCTTT; CDR3: CASSRPGNTEAFF; J: TRBJ1-1; V: TRBV7-9; length: 13; size: -; D: -
DNA: TGTGCCAGCAGCTCGACCGTATCGGAGCCTGGAAACACCATATATTTT; CDR3: CASSSTVSEPGNTIYF; J: TRBJ1-3; V: TRBV7-9; length: 16; size: -; D: -
DNA: TGTGCCAGAAGTTACTCGGTCGGTCAGCCCCAGCATTTT; CDR3: CARSYSVGQPQHF; J: TRBJ1-5; V: TRBV6-5; length: 13; size: -; D: -
DNA: TGTGCCACCACCAAACAGGGGGAGGACATTCAGTACTTC; CDR3: CATTKQGEDIQYF; J: TRBJ2-4; V: TRBV10-3; length: 13; size: few; D: TRBD1
DNA: TGCGCCAGCAGCCAGCCAGGGGGCTGGAACACCATATATTTT; CDR3: CASSQPGGWNTIYF; J: TRBJ1-3; V: TRBV4-1; length: 14; size: few; D: TRBD1
DNA: TGTGCCAGCTCACCAATACGAGGGGTCCCCCAGAACACTGAAGCTTTCTTT; CDR3: CASSPIRGVPQNTEAFF; J: TRBJ1-1; V: TRBV18; length: 17; size: -; D: -